These T cell receptor beta chains were read from a single sample in a study of T cell repertoires in cytomegalovirus infection. TCRdb fed the reads into MiXCR, producing one record per CDR3 protein. This repertoire shows around 300,000 distinct CDR3 sequences, more than 8% found once; its top ten account for over 3.5%. Sequencing used PBMCs. Source of these receptors: a human donor in good health (CMV status not recorded). Some clones in this sample may be carry-over from other donors' samples. The CDR3 runs from the conserved cysteine through the conserved F or W. The D gene is left open where the match is weak. The size field is filled for only some rows; it gives once, few, many or a size class.

v_call,j_call,d_call,clone_size,cdr3_aa,cdr3_nt
TRBV20-1,TRBJ1-6,NA,once,CSVGSDIFYHF,TGCAGTGTCGGGTCTGACATATTTTACCACTTT
TRBV7-3,TRBJ2-1,NA,many,CASSLGAGNSYNEQFF,TGTGCCAGCAGCTTAGGAGCAGGGAACTCCTACAATGAGCAGTTCTTC
TRBV6-5,TRBJ2-1,NA,many,CASSYGGAPYNEQFF,TGTGCCAGCAGTTACGGAGGGGCCCCCTACAATGAGCAGTTCTTC
TRBV7-3,TRBJ2-2,NA,few,CASSLTSRRRHMNTGELFF,TGTGCCAGCAGCTTAACGTCCCGGAGGCGGCACATGAACACCGGGGAGCTGTTTTTT
TRBV7-2,TRBJ1-1,NA,many,CASSSNVNTEAFF,TGTGCCAGCAGCTCCAATGTGAACACTGAAGCTTTCTTT
TRBV19,TRBJ1-5,TRBD1,many,CASSFLRTGRSNQPQHF,TGTGCCAGTAGTTTTCTAAGGACAGGCCGAAGCAATCAGCCCCAGCATTTT
TRBV12-3/TRBV12-4,TRBJ1-5,NA,many,CASSLTAGNQPQHF,TGTGCCAGCAGTTTAACGGCAGGGAATCAGCCCCAGCATTTT
TRBV28,TRBJ1-5,NA,few,CASSRLRGDGNQPQHF,TGTGCCAGCAGCCGACTCCGGGGCGACGGCAATCAGCCCCAGCATTTT
TRBV7-2,TRBJ2-3,NA,many,CASRLGSSGGDTQYF,TGTGCCAGCAGGCTCGGGAGCAGCGGTGGAGATACGCAGTATTTT
TRBV19,TRBJ1-4,TRBD1,NA,CATRDRGEVNEKLFF,TGTGCCACCAGGGACAGGGGAGAAGTAAATGAAAAACTGTTTTTT
TRBV5-4,TRBJ2-7,TRBD2,few,CASSKGLAGTYEQYF,TGTGCCAGCAGCAAGGGACTAGCGGGAACTTACGAGCAGTACTTC
TRBV4-2,TRBJ1-3,NA,NA,CASSHPGGGNTIYF,TGTGCCAGCAGCCACCCCGGGGGTGGAAACACCATATATTTT
TRBV4-3,TRBJ2-2,TRBD1,NA,CASSQDLRDREDTGELFF,TGCGCCAGCAGCCAAGATCTCCGGGACAGGGAAGACACCGGGGAGCTGTTTTTT
TRBV11-2,TRBJ2-3,NA,many,CASSLNEVTRYF,TGTGCCAGCAGCTTAAATGAAGTCACACGATATTTT
TRBV11-3,TRBJ1-1,NA,NA,CASSSHATEAFF,TGTGCCAGCAGCTCCCACGCCACTGAAGCTTTCTTT
TRBV11-2,TRBJ2-3,NA,few,CASSLWAGSDTQYF,TGTGCCAGCAGCTTATGGGCAGGGTCGGATACGCAGTATTTT